This TCR beta chain comes out of a study of shared clonotypes between healthy human individuals. Deletions cut 1 base from V and 5 bases from J, with 15 bases between. Germline CDR1 is SGHNT and CDR2 is YYREEE (reference sequence). The CDR3 covers 15 residues. The assay was immunoSEQ multiplex PCR, and TCRdb's table has in-frame clones only and misses some. In the table there are more than 2 million clones, 90% to 95% of which are singletons. The TCR comes from a man younger than 35 in good health. The sequenced material came from naive CD4+ T cells sorted from blood. Stated subset: CD45RA+ positively selected. This chain uses TRBV5-4 with TRBJ2-5; D remains unclear. The chain's CDR3 is CASSLQSRIFETQYF. DNA for the CDR3: TGTGCCAGCAGCTTGCAGTCTCGTATTTTCGAGACCCAGTACTTC.